The 10 T cell receptor beta chains presented below share a single source sample, sequenced in a study of regulatory T cells in long-lasting Graves disease. The sample's time point: newly diagnosed GD, antithyroid drugs for less than 3 months. After RNA was extracted from PBMCs, the TCR library was made from it. Arm-PCR of CDR3 regions and iRepertoire HTBI primers were used to build TCR beta libraries. In TCRdb, the multiplex PCR reads were re-called with MiXCR into one record per CDR3 protein. The sample lists over 500,000 distinct CDR3 sequences, roughly 15% occurring once. The same specimen was also included in a second study, on T cells in Graves' hyperthyroidism and ophthalmopathy.

The source was peripheral blood mononuclear cells (PBMCs), collected at new diagnosis, from a patient treated with antithyroid drugs. These receptors all stem from a woman in her thirties with Graves disease.

The table lists this clonotype with a few counts. This chain links TRBV19 with TRBJ2-1; 8 nucleotides agree with TRBD1. Trimming removed 5 bases from V and 0 bases from J; junction bases left unmatched: 21. Germline-derived CDR1 and CDR2 are LNHDA and SQIVND (reference sequence). CDR3 length: 21 amino acids. CDR3 in DNA: TGTGCCAGTAGTTCGGTCGTCGGGACAGGCCTTCTTTTGACCTCCTACAATGAGCAGTTCTTC. The encoded protein is CASSSVVGTGLLLTSYNEQFF.

The V call is TRBV3-1, the J call TRBJ2-1; possible D gene TRBD2, 6 bases. Germline values: CDR1 LGHDT, CDR2 YNNKEL (reference sequence). The CDR3 has 18 amino acids. Trimming removed 3 bases from V and 5 bases from J, with 23 bases in between. In nucleotides, the CDR3 is TGTGCCAGCAGCCAGCTTATTTCGAGGCTAGCGACTAACAATGAGCAGTTCTTC. This codes for CASSQLISRLATNNEQFF.

The V gene is TRBV18, the J gene TRBJ1-3, with D unresolved. Germline lookup yields CDR1 KGHSH and CDR2 LQKENI. The V gene lost 6 bases and the J gene lost 2 bases, with 11 bases spanning the gap. The CDR3 covers 14 residues. The CDR3 here is CASSQADAGNTIYF. As DNA, the CDR3 is TGTGCCAGCTCGCAGGCGGACGCTGGAAACACCATATATTTT.

The V and J genes are TRBV7-9 and TRBJ2-1, with D tentatively TRBD1 (8 bases). This CDR3 region has 14 residues. The V end was cut by 6 bases, the J end by 10 bases, with 19 bases between. CDR1 is SEHNR, CDR2 FQNEAQ, per germline (reference sequence). The CDR3, as DNA: TGTGCCAGCAGTCAACAGGGGGGGGCCTACGAGCAGTTCTTC. Residues: CASSQQGGAYEQFF.

This clonotype was picked up a small number of times. This chain uses TRBV29-1 with TRBJ1-4; D remains ambiguous. V shed 5 bases and J shed 10 bases, with 17 bases lying between them. This CDR3 contains 13 residues. Germline CDR1 is SQVTM and CDR2 is ANQGSEA. The CDR3 DNA sequence: TGCAGCGTTCTCCATACTTGGGAAGGAAAACTGTTTTTT. It is translated as CSVLHTWEGKLFF. The full variable domain, with the rest looked up from reference TRBV29-1 and TRBJ1-4, is SAVISQKPSRDICQRGTSLTIQCQVDSQVTMMFWYRQQPGQSLTLIATANQGSEATYESGFVIDKFPISRPNLTFSTLTVSNMSPEDSSIYLCSVLHTWEGKLFFGSGTQLSVL.

This clonotype was detected many times. This chain uses TRBV6-1 with TRBJ1-2, with D maybe TRBD1 (5 bases). Trimming removed 6 bases from V and 8 bases from J, with 16 bases in between. The CDR3 is made up of 13 amino acids. Germline assignment: CDR1 MNHNS and CDR2 SASEGT. The CDR3 DNA follows: TGTGCCAGCAGGATACGTTGGGGCGACGGCTACACCTTC. The encoded protein is CASRIRWGDGYTF.

At least ten counts were recorded for this clonotype. J is TRBJ2-5 and V is TRBV20-1, with D uncertain. The CDR3 sequence is 13 residues long. V shed 1 base and J shed 4 bases, with 10 bases lying between them. Germline assignment: CDR1 DFQATT and CDR2 SNEGSKA (reference sequence). The DNA of the CDR3 is TGCAGTGCTAGAGGTATACTATCAGAGACCCAGTACTTC. The encoded protein is CSARGILSETQYF.

The chain employs TRBV5-4 and TRBJ1-2; 9 positions agree with TRBD1. CDR1 is SGHNT, CDR2 YYREEE, per germline (reference sequence). The CDR3 spans 14 residues. J lost 5 bases, V lost 4 bases, and 6 bases had no gene match. The CDR3 sequence: CASSQAGTGYGYTF. For the CDR3, the DNA is TGTGCCAGCAGCCAAGCCGGGACAGGGTATGGCTACACCTTC.

The rearrangement links TRBV20-1 to TRBJ2-4; D is possibly TRBD2 (5 bases). Trimming took off 2 bases at V and 5 bases at J, with 13 bases between the two ends. Germline assignment: CDR1 DFQATT and CDR2 SNEGSKA (reference sequence). The CDR3 has 14 residues. The CDR3 spells CSARPTSGQNIQYF. The CDR3, as DNA: TGCAGTGCTAGACCCACGAGCGGACAAAACATTCAGTACTTC.

The chain is built from TRBV6-2 or TRBV6-3 and TRBJ2-2; D remains unclear. V shed 4 bases and J shed 5 bases, with 14 bases lying between them. Germline-derived CDR1 and CDR2 are MNHEY and SVGEGT. The CDR3 length is 15 residues. The CDR3 region has the DNA TGTGCCAGCAGTTCCCCCGGGTCGCTTACCGGGGAGCTGTTTTTT. Its translation is CASSSPGSLTGELFF.